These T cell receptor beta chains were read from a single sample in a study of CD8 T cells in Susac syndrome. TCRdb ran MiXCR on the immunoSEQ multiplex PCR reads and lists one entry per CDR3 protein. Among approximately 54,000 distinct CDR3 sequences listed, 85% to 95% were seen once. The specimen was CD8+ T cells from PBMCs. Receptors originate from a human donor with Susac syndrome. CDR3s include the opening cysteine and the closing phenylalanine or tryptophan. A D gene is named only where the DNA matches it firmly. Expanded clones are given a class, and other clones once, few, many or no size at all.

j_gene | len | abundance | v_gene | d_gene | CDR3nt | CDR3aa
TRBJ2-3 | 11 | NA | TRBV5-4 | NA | TGTGCCAGCAGCCATAGTTATACGCAGTATTTT | CASSHSYTQYF
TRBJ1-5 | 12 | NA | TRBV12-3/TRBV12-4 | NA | TGTGCCAGCAGTTTGGGGGGTCAGCCCCAGCATTTT | CASSLGGQPQHF
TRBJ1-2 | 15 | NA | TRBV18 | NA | TGTGCCAGCTCACCGAGGGGTAGGGGAAACTATGGCTACACCTTC | CASSPRGRGNYGYTF
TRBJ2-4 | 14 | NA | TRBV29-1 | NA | TGCAGCGTTGGGGACATTCGAGTAAAAAACATTCAGTACTTC | CSVGDIRVKNIQYF
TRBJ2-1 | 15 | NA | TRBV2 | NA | TGTGCCAGCAGTGAAGCAGGGGGGTCGTTGGGTGAGCAGTTCTTC | CASSEAGGSLGEQFF
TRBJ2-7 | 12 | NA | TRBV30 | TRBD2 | TGTGCCTGGAGTACTAGCGGCTACGAGCAGTACTTC | CAWSTSGYEQYF
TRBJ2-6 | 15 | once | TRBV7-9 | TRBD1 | TGTGCCAGCAGCCAGGACAGGGCTGGGGCCAACGTCCTGACTTTC | CASSQDRAGANVLTF
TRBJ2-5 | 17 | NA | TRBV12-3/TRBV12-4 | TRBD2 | TGTGCCAGCAGCTCAACGACGGGGGGGCTTGGAGAAGAGACCCAGTACTTC | CASSSTTGGLGEETQYF
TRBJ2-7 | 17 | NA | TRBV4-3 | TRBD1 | TGCGCCAGCAGCCCAGAAGCGGGACAGGGCGGCGACTACGAGCAGTACTTC | CASSPEAGQGGDYEQYF
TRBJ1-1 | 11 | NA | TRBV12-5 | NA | TGTGCTAGTGGTTCATTCGCTGAAGCTTTCTTT | CASGSFAEAFF
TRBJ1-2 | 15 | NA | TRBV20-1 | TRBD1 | TGCAGTGCTGGAGAGGGACAGGGCCCAAACTATGGCTACACCTTC | CSAGEGQGPNYGYTF
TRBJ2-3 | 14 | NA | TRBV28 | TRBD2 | TGTGCCAGCAGTTTCCTAGCGGGGACAGATACGCAGTATTTT | CASSFLAGTDTQYF
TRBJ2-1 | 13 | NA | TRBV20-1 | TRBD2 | TGCAGTGCTACCTTCGCGGGGGGGCCTGAGCAGTTCTTC | CSATFAGGPEQFF
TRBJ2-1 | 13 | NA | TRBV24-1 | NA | TGTGCCACCAGTGAAGACAGTTACAATGAGCAGTTCTTC | CATSEDSYNEQFF
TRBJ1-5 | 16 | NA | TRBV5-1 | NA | TGCGCCAGCAGTGATGGACGAGGAGGCAGCAATCAGCCCCAGCATTTT | CASSDGRGGSNQPQHF
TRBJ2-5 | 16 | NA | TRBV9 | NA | TGTGCCAGCAGCGTAGAGGGCGGGGTCCCACAAGAGACCCAGTACTTC | CASSVEGGVPQETQYF
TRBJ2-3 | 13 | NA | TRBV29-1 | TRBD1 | TGCAGCGACCGGGACAGTCTCACAGATACGCAGTATTTT | CSDRDSLTDTQYF
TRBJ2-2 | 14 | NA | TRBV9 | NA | TGTGCCAGCAGCCCTCGGTCGGACACCGGGGAGCTGTTTTTT | CASSPRSDTGELFF
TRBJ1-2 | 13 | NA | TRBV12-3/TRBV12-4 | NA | TGTGCCAGCAGCCCCTCGGGGAGTTATGGCTACACCTTC | CASSPSGSYGYTF
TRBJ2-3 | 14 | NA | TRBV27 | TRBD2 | TGTGCCAGCATAGCTAGCGGGGAACTGAATACGCAGTATTTT | CASIASGELNTQYF
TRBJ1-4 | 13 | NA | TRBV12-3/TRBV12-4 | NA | TGTGCTGCGTCGGGCGCGGTGAATGAAAAACTGTTTTTT | CAASGAVNEKLFF
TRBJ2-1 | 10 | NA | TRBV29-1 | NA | TGCAGCGTTGATCTGGGAGAGCAGTTCTTC | CSVDLGEQFF
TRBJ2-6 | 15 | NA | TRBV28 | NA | TGTGCCAGCAGTACCCTTTACTCTGGGGCCAACGTCCTGACTTTC | CASSTLYSGANVLTF
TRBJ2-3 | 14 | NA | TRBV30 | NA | TGTGCCTGGACTGCGGTAGGGAACGCAGATACGCAGTATTTT | CAWTAVGNADTQYF
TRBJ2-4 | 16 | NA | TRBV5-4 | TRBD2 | TGTGCCAGCAGCGGATGGGGAGGTAGCGGGAAAAACATTCAGTACTTC | CASSGWGGSGKNIQYF
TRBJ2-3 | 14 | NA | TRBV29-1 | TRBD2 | TGCAGCGTTGACCGGGCTAGCGGGGGGGATACGCAGTATTTT | CSVDRASGGDTQYF
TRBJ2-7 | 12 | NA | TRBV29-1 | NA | TGCAGCGTGGCTTATCTAGGGGGCGAGCAGTACTTC | CSVAYLGGEQYF
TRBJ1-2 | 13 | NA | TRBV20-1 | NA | TGCAGTGCTAGGGAGGGGGGCTGGTATGGCTACACCTTC | CSAREGGWYGYTF
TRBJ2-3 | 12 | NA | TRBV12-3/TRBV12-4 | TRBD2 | TGTGCCAGCAGTTCCTCTAGCGGGGAACGGTATTTT | CASSSSSGERYF
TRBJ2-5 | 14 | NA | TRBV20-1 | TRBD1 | TGCAGTGCATCGGCCGGGACAGTTCAAGAGACCCAGTACTTC | CSASAGTVQETQYF
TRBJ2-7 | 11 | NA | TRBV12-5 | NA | TGTGCTAGTGGCTACAACTACGAGCAGTACTTC | CASGYNYEQYF
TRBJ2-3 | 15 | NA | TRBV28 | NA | TGTGCCAGCAGTTCCCGGACGGCTAGCACAGATACGCAGTATTTT | CASSSRTASTDTQYF
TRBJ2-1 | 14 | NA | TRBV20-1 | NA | TGCAGTGCCCTGACTTGGAGCTCCTACAATGAGCAGTTCTTC | CSALTWSSYNEQFF
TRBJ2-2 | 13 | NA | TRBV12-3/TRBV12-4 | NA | TGTGCCAGCAGTAGGACCCGCACCGGGGAGCTGTTTTTT | CASSRTRTGELFF
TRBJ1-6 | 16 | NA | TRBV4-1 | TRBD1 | TGCGCCAGCAGCCAAGATGGGGGACAGGGGAATTCACCCCTCCACTTT | CASSQDGGQGNSPLHF
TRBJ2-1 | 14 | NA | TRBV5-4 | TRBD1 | TGTGCCAGCAGCAACAGGGGGCGAGTGGATGAGCAGTTCTTC | CASSNRGRVDEQFF
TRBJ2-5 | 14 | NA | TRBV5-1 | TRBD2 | TGCGCCAGCAGCTTGGAGGGACTAGCATCGACCCAGTACTTC | CASSLEGLASTQYF
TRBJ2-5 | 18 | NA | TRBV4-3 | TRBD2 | TGCGCCAGCAGCTCCCAGTTAGCGGGGGGCCTGGTAAGAGAGACCCAGTACTTC | CASSSQLAGGLVRETQYF
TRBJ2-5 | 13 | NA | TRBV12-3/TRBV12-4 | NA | TGTGCCAGCAGTATTGGGGGCCAAGAGACCCAGTACTTC | CASSIGGQETQYF
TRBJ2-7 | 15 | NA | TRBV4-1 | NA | TGCGCCAGCAGCCAAGACAGGGCGGGCTCCTACGAGCAGTACTTC | CASSQDRAGSYEQYF
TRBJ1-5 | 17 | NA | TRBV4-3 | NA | TGCGCCAGCAGCCAAGATTGGTTGGGGGCGAGCAATCAGCCCCAGCATTTT | CASSQDWLGASNQPQHF
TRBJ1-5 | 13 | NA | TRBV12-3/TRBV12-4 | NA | TGTGCCAGCAGCGGGGGTGTCAATCAGCCCCAGCATTTT | CASSGGVNQPQHF
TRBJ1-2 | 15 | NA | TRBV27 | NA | TGTGCCAGCAGTCTGATCCGGGATTCTTTCTATGGCTACACCTTC | CASSLIRDSFYGYTF
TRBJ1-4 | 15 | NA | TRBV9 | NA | TGTGCCAGCAGCGTAGGGGGCGCGACTAATGAAAAACTGTTTTTT | CASSVGGATNEKLFF
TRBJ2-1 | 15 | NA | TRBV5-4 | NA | TGTGCCAGCAGCGACGACGCTCAGGCTTACAATGAGCAGTTCTTC | CASSDDAQAYNEQFF
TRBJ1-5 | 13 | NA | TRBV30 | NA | TGTGCCTGGAGTAACAGGGTGGGTCAGCCCCAGCATTTT | CAWSNRVGQPQHF
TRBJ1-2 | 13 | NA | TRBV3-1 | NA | TGTGCCAGCAGCCAGAGTCTCGGCTATGGCTACACCTTC | CASSQSLGYGYTF
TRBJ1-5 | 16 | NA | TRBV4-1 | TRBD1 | TGCGCCAGCAGCCAATTTTGGGGGCAGGGGGATCAGCCCCAGCATTTT | CASSQFWGQGDQPQHF
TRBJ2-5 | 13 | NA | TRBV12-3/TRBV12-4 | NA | TGTGCCAGCAGTTTATGGCAGCTCGAGACCCAGTACTTC | CASSLWQLETQYF
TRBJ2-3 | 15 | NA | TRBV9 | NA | TGTGCCAGCAGCGTAGTCCCTAGCAACACAGATACGCAGTATTTT | CASSVVPSNTDTQYF
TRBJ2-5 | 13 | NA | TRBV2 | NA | TGTGCCAGAACAGGATCAAACCAAGAGACCCAGTACTTC | CARTGSNQETQYF
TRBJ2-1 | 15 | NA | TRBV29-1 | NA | TGCAGCGTTGACGTCCGGGACATGGGGGAGAATGAGCAGTTCTTC | CSVDVRDMGENEQFF
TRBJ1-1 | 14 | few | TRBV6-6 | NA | TGTGCCAGCAGTTACCAGGGGTTGAACACTGAAGCTTTCTTT | CASSYQGLNTEAFF
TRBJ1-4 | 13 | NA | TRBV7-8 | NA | TGTGCCAGCAGGATTATGGGGCGTGAAAAACTGTTTTTT | CASRIMGREKLFF
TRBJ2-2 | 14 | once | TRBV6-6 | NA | TGTGCCAGCAGTTATAAGGGGGGCGGCGGGGAGCTGTTTTTT | CASSYKGGGGELFF
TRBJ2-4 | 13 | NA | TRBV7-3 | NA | TGTGCCAGCAGCGTTAGCCCCTTCCGGGATCTTTACTTC | CASSVSPFRDLYF
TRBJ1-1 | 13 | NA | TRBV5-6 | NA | TGTGCCAGCCTCCTGGGGGGGAACACTGAAGCTTTCTTT | CASLLGGNTEAFF
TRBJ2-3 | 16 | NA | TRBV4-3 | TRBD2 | TGCGCCAGCAGCCAGGTCCCTAGCGGGGGATTTGATACGCAGTATTTT | CASSQVPSGGFDTQYF
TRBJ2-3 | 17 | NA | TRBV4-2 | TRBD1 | TGTGCCAGCAGCCAAGATGCTGGACAGGGGTTCACAGATACGCAGTATTTT | CASSQDAGQGFTDTQYF